The next 25 T cell receptor beta chains were all read from a single sample in a study of shared clonotypes between healthy human individuals. The data were produced by immunoSEQ multiplex PCR, yet TCRdb's version contains in-frame clones alone and is incomplete. The sample lists 400,000 to 500,000 clones; 76% were seen once. The specimen sequenced was PBMCs. These receptors came from a woman aged 40 to 49 in good health. Some clones in this sample may be carry-over from other donors' samples.

The rearrangement joins TRBV30 to TRBJ2-3, with TRBD1 as a possible D gene (5 bases). The germline gives CDR1 GTSNPN, CDR2 SVGIG (reference sequence). V shed 0 bases and J shed 3 bases, with 13 bases lying between them. This CDR3 spans 15 amino acids. The CDR3 sequence is CAWSVRRGITDTQYF. The CDR3 nucleotides are TGTGCCTGGAGTGTACGAAGGGGAATAACAGATACGCAGTATTTT.

This clone was counted once. This sequence joins TRBV5-3 and TRBJ2-7; 7 bases line up with TRBD1. TRBV5-3 carries the ORF label, with uncertain function. The CDR3 has 14 residues. The junction had 11 bases not matched to a gene; V was cut back by 4 bases and J by 7 bases. The CDR3 sequence is CARSNPMGRGEQYF. DNA of the CDR3: TGTGCCAGAAGCAACCCAATGGGCAGGGGGGAGCAGTACTTC.

The V and J genes are TRBV7-8 and TRBJ2-7; 8 bases fit TRBD1. The CDR3 is 14 residues long. Germline V CDR1 and CDR2: SGHVS, FQNEAQ. J lost 2 bases, V lost 5 bases, and 5 bases had no gene match. The CDR3 nucleotides are TGTGCCAGCAGCGTAATGGGACAGGCCTACGAGCAGTACTTC. The encoded protein is CASSVMGQAYEQYF. The whole variable domain, remainder taken from reference TRBV7-8 and TRBJ2-7, is GAGVSQSPRYKVAKRGQDVALRCDPISGHVSLFWYQQALGQGPEFLTYFQNEAQLDKSGLPSDRFFAERPEGSVSTLKIQRTQQEDSAVYLCASSVMGQAYEQYFGPGTRLTVT.

This clone was counted only a few times. This chain connects TRBV14 to TRBJ2-5, with D possibly TRBD2 on 5 matching bases. Looked up from germline, CDR1 is SGHDN and CDR2 is FVKESK. V was pared by 4 bases and J by 0 bases, with 15 bases between. This CDR3 is built from 16 residues. The CDR3 reads CASSPRASSYQETQYF. As DNA, the CDR3 is TGTGCCAGCAGCCCCCGGGCTAGCTCGTACCAAGAGACCCAGTACTTC.

The V and J genes are TRBV5-5 and TRBJ2-7, with 9 bases aligning to TRBD1. The CDR3 length is 19 residues. With V trimmed by 1 base and J by 4 bases, 18 bases remained unmatched. Germline V CDR1 and CDR2: SGHKS, YYEKEE (reference sequence). For the CDR3, the DNA is TGTGCCAGCAGCTTGTTTCCTAACCACCCGGGACAGGGTCGGTACGAGCAGTACTTC. Its translation is CASSLFPNHPGQGRYEQYF.

The genes are TRBV30 and TRBJ2-7; D call uncertain. The CDR3 is made up of 14 amino acids. Germline V gene data show CDR1 as GTSNPN and CDR2 as SVGIG (reference sequence). Trimming pared 3 bases from V and 5 bases from J, leaving 17 bases between. CDR3 nucleotide sequence: TGTGCCTGGAGCCAAACGGGTGGACCCAACGAGCAGTACTTC. Translation gives CAWSQTGGPNEQYF.

This rearrangement joins TRBV18 to TRBJ1-1; 7 bases agree with TRBD1. The CDR3 totals 14 residues. Germline V gene lookup returns CDR1 KGHSH and CDR2 LQKENI. V dropped 3 bases and J dropped 3; count of bases not matched to a gene: 4. The CDR3 loop is CASSPGQAYTEAFF. CDR3 sequence (DNA): TGTGCCAGCTCACCCGGACAGGCCTACACTGAAGCTTTCTTT. Full variable domain (rest looked up from reference TRBV18 and TRBJ1-1): NAGVMQNPRHLVRRRGQEARLRCSPMKGHSHVYWYRQLPEEGLKFMVYLQKENIIDESGMPKERFSAEFPKEGPSILRIQQVVRGDSAAYFCASSPGQAYTEAFFGQGTRLTVV.

V is TRBV7-8 and J is TRBJ1-1, with D unresolved. The ends were cut back, 5 bases at V and 0 bases at J, with 19 bases in the middle. Germline V CDR1 and CDR2: SGHVS, FQNEAQ. The length of the CDR3 is 17 residues. CDR3 DNA: TGTGCCAGCAGCCCCGGTGCCGAGAAAAGAATGAACACTGAAGCTTTCTTT. It specifies CASSPGAEKRMNTEAFF.

Comment on this clone: Other DNA variants within this sample encode the same CDR3. This rearrangement joins TRBV11-2 to TRBJ2-7; D unresolved. Between the trimmed V and J ends, which lost 1 base and 1 base, there was a span of 8 bases. The CDR3 spans 14 residues. Per the germline V gene, CDR1 is SGHAT and CDR2 is FQNNGV. CDR3: CASSLVGRSYEQYF. CDR3 DNA: TGTGCCAGCAGCTTAGTCGGGCGGTCCTACGAGCAGTACTTC.

As for this clone: Other nucleotide sequences in the sample specify the same CDR3. The chain recombines TRBV18 with TRBJ2-7, with D perhaps matching TRBD1 (6 bases). This CDR3 region has 14 residues. V was trimmed by 0 bases and J by 2 bases, leaving 8 bases between them. Germline lookup yields CDR1 KGHSH and CDR2 LQKENI. The DNA for the CDR3 is TGTGCCAGCTCACCACCCTCAGGGGCCTACGAGCAGTACTTC. Residues: CASSPPSGAYEQYF. The variable domain in full, completed from reference TRBV18 and TRBJ2-7, reads NAGVMQNPRHLVRRRGQEARLRCSPMKGHSHVYWYRQLPEEGLKFMVYLQKENIIDESGMPKERFSAEFPKEGPSILRIQQVVRGDSAAYFCASSPPSGAYEQYFGPGTRLTVT.

The V call is TRBV4-2, the J call TRBJ2-1; D perhaps matches TRBD2 (6 bases). The CDR3 runs 14 residues. Germline V gene sequence: CDR1 LGHNA, CDR2 YNFKEQ. Trimming shortened V by 2 bases and J by 5 bases, and 10 bases separated the two germline ends. The chain's CDR3 is CASSQRGLDNEQFF. CDR3 nucleotides: TGTGCCAGCAGCCAACGGGGGTTAGACAATGAGCAGTTCTTC.

The V and J genes are TRBV5-1 and TRBJ1-1; D gene ambiguous. This CDR3 region has 14 residues. With 1 base removed from V and 8 bases from J, the gap between germline ends came to 15 bases. Germline loops: CDR1 SGHRS, CDR2 YFSETQ. CDR3 in amino acids: CASSLFGDPGEAFF. CDR3 sequence (DNA): TGCGCCAGCAGCTTGTTCGGAGACCCGGGGGAAGCTTTCTTT.

The chain couples TRBV7-2 to TRBJ2-5, with a tentative D call TRBD1 (5 bases). This CDR3 contains 17 residues. Trimming cost V 1 base and J 2 bases, with 17 bases left between them. Germline V gene sequence: CDR1 SGHTA, CDR2 FQGNSA. As DNA, the CDR3 is TGTGCCAGCAGCTTAGAGCTGCAGGGAAGGGGACAAGAGACCCAGTACTTC. Residues: CASSLELQGRGQETQYF.

This clone appeared a few times. This sequence joins TRBV5-6 and TRBJ2-5; D is perhaps TRBD1 (5 bases). Germline CDR1 is SGHDT and CDR2 is YYEEEE. Between the trimmed V and J ends, which lost 4 bases and 4 bases, there was a span of 11 bases. CDR3 length: 13 residues. The CDR3 spells CASSKRGGETQYF. As DNA, the CDR3 is TGTGCCAGCAGCAAAAGGGGTGGAGAGACCCAGTACTTC.

The rearrangement uses TRBV7-9 and TRBJ2-5, with 8 bases aligning to TRBD2. Germline trimming cut 2 bases from V and 2 bases from J; bases unmatched to any gene: 10. Germline V gives CDR1 SEHNR, CDR2 FQNEAQ (reference sequence). The CDR3 runs to 17 residues. The CDR3 region has the DNA TGTGCCAGCAGCTTAAGGAGCGGGGGTTTAAGGCAAGAGACCCAGTACTTC. Translation: CASSLRSGGLRQETQYF.

V and J are TRBV7-2 and TRBJ2-1; TRBD1 matches 12 bases. Germline assignment: CDR1 SGHTA and CDR2 FQGNSA. The CDR3 spans 15 residues. The trim removed 5 bases at V and 8 bases at J, leaving 7 bases unmatched. This CDR3 is CASSEGGQGAYEQFF. DNA for the CDR3: TGTGCCAGCAGCGAAGGGGGACAGGGGGCTTATGAGCAGTTCTTC.

The chain carries TRBV7-9 and TRBJ2-5; 8 nucleotides line up with TRBD2. Germline values: CDR1 SEHNR, CDR2 FQNEAQ (reference sequence). V shed 4 bases and J 3 bases; nucleotides not matched to a gene: 4. The CDR3 is 14 residues long. CDR3 coding DNA: TGTGCCAGCAGCTATACGACTAGCGAAGAGACCCAGTACTTC. Its translation is CASSYTTSEETQYF.

V is TRBV30 and J is TRBJ2-2; D gene uncertain. The CDR3 loop spans 11 amino acids. Germline V lookup: CDR1 GTSNPN, CDR2 SVGIG (reference sequence). V was clipped by 4 bases and J by 8 bases, with 8 bases between them. The CDR3 reads CAWIARGELFF. CDR3 in DNA: TGTGCCTGGATAGCCAGAGGGGAGCTGTTTTTT.

J is TRBJ1-5 and V is TRBV30, with a possible D match to TRBD1 (6 bases). This CDR3 is built from 13 residues. Trimming shortened V by 5 bases and J by 4 bases, and 12 bases separated the two germline ends. Germline V CDR1 and CDR2: GTSNPN, SVGIG (reference sequence). CDR3 sequence (DNA): TGTGCCTGGGGGACAATGGGGAATCAGCCCCAGCATTTT. Encoded protein: CAWGTMGNQPQHF.

The rearrangement uses TRBV20-1 and TRBJ2-7; no clear D gene. This CDR3 is built from 11 residues. The germline V and J ends were trimmed by 2 bases and 3 bases, with 5 bases remaining between them. Germline V gene lookup returns CDR1 DFQATT and CDR2 SNEGSKA (reference sequence). CDR3 in amino acids: CSARWDYEQYF. DNA of the CDR3: TGCAGTGCTAGATGGGACTACGAGCAGTACTTC.

The chain carries TRBV7-2 and TRBJ1-1; no firm D call. The CDR3 extends over 14 amino acids. Per the germline V gene, CDR1 is SGHTA and CDR2 is FQGNSA. Trimming left V 2 bases short and J 1 base short, with 8 bases between. CDR3 coding DNA: TGTGCCAGCAGCTTACACCCGGAGAACACTGAAGCTTTCTTT. Residues: CASSLHPENTEAFF. The variable domain in full, completed from reference TRBV7-2 and TRBJ1-1, reads GAGVSQSPSNKVTEKGKDVELRCDPISGHTALYWYRQSLGQGLEFLIYFQGNSAPDKSGLPSDRFSAERTGGSVSTLTIQRTQQEDSAVYLCASSLHPENTEAFFGQGTRLTVV.

This clone turned up a few times. The chain couples TRBV28 to TRBJ2-2; 12 nucleotides line up with TRBD2. This CDR3 contains 15 residues. The V gene's germline CDR1 is MDHEN and CDR2 SYDVKM. J gave up 6 bases and V 6 bases, and 5 bases lay outside the gene matches. The CDR3 loop is CASRTSGRRSGELFF. The CDR3 nucleotides are TGTGCCAGCAGGACTAGCGGGAGAAGGTCCGGGGAGCTGTTTTTT.

V usage is TRBV28 and J usage is TRBJ2-1, with TRBD1 matching 8 bases. Germline V gives CDR1 MDHEN, CDR2 SYDVKM. The CDR3 length is 16 residues. J gave up 3 bases and V 7 bases, and 11 bases lay outside the gene matches. The CDR3, as DNA: TGTGCCAGCATTGGTCAATCAGGGGGCGGCTACAATGAGCAGTTCTTC. Translating gives CASIGQSGGGYNEQFF.

The V gene is TRBV9, the J gene TRBJ2-1; D might be TRBD2 (5 bases). The ends were cut back, 4 bases at V and 8 bases at J, with 13 bases in the middle. The length of the CDR3 is 13 residues. Germline V CDR1 and CDR2: SGDLS, YYNGEE. This chain's CDR3 is CASSPGGRHEQFF. CDR3 in DNA: TGTGCCAGCAGCCCAGGAGGTAGGCATGAGCAGTTCTTC.

V and J are TRBV9 and TRBJ2-3; D is unclear. Trimming pared 0 bases from V and 4 bases from J, leaving 12 bases between. Looked up from germline, CDR1 is SGDLS and CDR2 is YYNGEE. This CDR3 has 15 amino acids. CDR3 DNA: TGTGCCAGCAGCGTAGGTAGTAGTCTGGCAGATACGCAGTATTTT. Amino acids: CASSVGSSLADTQYF.